The next 29 T cell receptor beta chains were all read from a single sample in a study of cytomegalovirus exposure and HLA in healthy donors. PCR employed 60 Vbeta and 13 Jbeta primers. Method: immunoSEQ multiplex PCR; TCRdb's copy keeps in-frame clones and lacks some. This sample has some 150,000 clones, with 80% found just once. Sequenced: PBMCs. The receptors derive from a man aged 40-49 years in good health and CMV-seropositive.

The chain joins TRBV5-4 to TRBJ2-7; possible D gene TRBD2, 6 bases. The CDR3 is 14 amino acids. Trimming stripped 4 bases from V and 7 bases from J, with 18 bases between. The germline gives CDR1 SGHNT, CDR2 YYREEE (reference sequence). In DNA, the CDR3 is TGTGCCAGCAGCACCGGGACTCTCCTCGTGGAGCAGTACTTC. This codes for CASSTGTLLVEQYF.

CDR3 residues: CASSTGGLGNQPQHF. In nucleotides, the CDR3 is TGTGCCAGTAGTACAGGGGGACTTGGCAATCAGCCCCAGCATTTT. V and J are TRBV19 and TRBJ1-5; 7 bases are a match to TRBD1. This CDR3 is built from 15 residues. V trimming: 4 bases; J trimming: 2 bases; junction bases outside the gene matches: 5. Germline values: CDR1 LNHDA, CDR2 SQIVND (reference sequence).

V usage is TRBV11-1 and J usage is TRBJ1-1, with 11 bases fitting TRBD1. Germline-derived CDR1 and CDR2 are SGHAT and FQDESV (reference sequence). The CDR3 extends over 19 amino acids. Trimming cost V 5 bases and J 0 bases; bases outside gene matches: 14. The CDR3 DNA follows: TGTGCCAGCAGCCCCCTGTTCGGGACAGGGGGAGAGATGAACACTGAAGCTTTCTTT. It specifies CASSPLFGTGGEMNTEAFF.

The chain has TRBV6-1 and TRBJ2-7, with D perhaps matching TRBD1 (5 bases). Between the trimmed V and J ends, which lost 7 bases and 0 bases, there was a span of 7 bases. Germline V lookup: CDR1 MNHNS, CDR2 SASEGT. The CDR3 runs 12 residues. The CDR3 sequence is CASKTVSYEQYF. CDR3 in DNA: TGTGCCAGCAAGACAGTCTCCTACGAGCAGTACTTC.

The chain has TRBV19 and TRBJ2-7; perhaps TRBD2 as D (5 bases). With 1 base removed from V and 4 bases from J, the gap between germline ends came to 14 bases. Germline V gene data show CDR1 as LNHDA and CDR2 as SQIVND (reference sequence). CDR3 size: 15 residues. The CDR3 DNA is TGTGCCAGTAGTATAGCACTATCGGGGTCATACGAGCAGTACTTC. The encoded protein is CASSIALSGSYEQYF. Filled out from reference TRBV19 and TRBJ2-7, the complete variable domain reads DGGITQSPKYLFRKEGQNVTLSCEQNLNHDAMYWYRQDPGQGLRLIYYSQIVNDFQKGDIAEGYSVSREKKESFPLTVTSAQKNPTAFYLCASSIALSGSYEQYFGPGTRLTVT.

CDR3 nucleotide sequence: TGCGCCAGCAGCTTGGATAGTCGTGAGCAGTACTTC. Translating it yields CASSLDSREQYF. The genes are TRBV5-1 and TRBJ2-7; no clear D gene. CDR3 length: 12 residues. Trimming pared 0 bases from V and 7 bases from J, leaving 8 bases between. Germline V gives CDR1 SGHRS, CDR2 YFSETQ. Filled out from reference TRBV5-1 and TRBJ2-7, the complete variable domain reads KAGVTQTPRYLIKTRGQQVTLSCSPISGHRSVSWYQQTPGQGLQFLFEYFSETQRNKGNFPGRFSGRQFSNSRSEMNVSTLELGDSALYLCASSLDSREQYFGPGTRLTVT.

This chain uses TRBV11-3 with TRBJ1-3; tentatively, D is TRBD1 (6 bases). Trimming took 3 bases from V and 0 from J, leaving 12 bases between them. CDR3 length: 16 residues. Germline V gene lookup returns CDR1 SGHNT and CDR2 YENEEA. CDR3 protein: CASSFAGAGSGNTIYF. CDR3 nucleotides: TGTGCCAGCAGCTTCGCAGGGGCCGGCTCTGGAAACACCATATATTTT.

This chain connects TRBV6-1 to TRBJ1-1; the match to TRBD1 covers 9 bases. Trimming took 4 bases from V and 5 from J; bases not matched to a gene: 17. This CDR3 comprises 18 residues. Germline V gene sequence: CDR1 MNHNS, CDR2 SASEGT. The CDR3 coding sequence is TGTGCCAGCAGTGCCTCCCTTGGGACAGGGATTTTTTATACTGAAGCTTTCTTT. It translates to CASSASLGTGIFYTEAFF.

For this clone: Mismatch with germline at one junction end may stem from a read error. In the same sample, other DNA sequences code for this CDR3. The V and J genes are TRBV6-1 and TRBJ1-6; no clear D. Germline V gives CDR1 MNHNS, CDR2 SASEGT. The CDR3 spans 14 residues. As DNA, the CDR3 is TGTGCCAGCAGGCCCGCAGGCTATAATTCCCCCCTCCACTTT. Translated, it gives CASRPAGYNSPLHF.

This chain joins TRBV6-1 and TRBJ2-7; 7 positions agree with TRBD1. The CDR3 is 14 amino acids. Germline V CDR1 and CDR2: MNHNS, SASEGT. The junction had 5 bases not matched to a gene; V was cut back by 4 bases and J by 2 bases. CDR3 in amino acids: CASSAGQAPYEQYF. The CDR3 DNA follows: TGTGCCAGCAGTGCCGGACAGGCCCCCTACGAGCAGTACTTC.

This chain joins TRBV4-3 and TRBJ2-5; D may be TRBD1 (6 bases). Germline CDR1 is LGHNA and CDR2 is YSLEER. Trimming shortened V by 0 bases and J by 5 bases, and 16 bases separated the two germline ends. CDR3 length equals 16 residues. CDR3 region: CASSQDGTGLAETQYF. CDR3 nucleotides: TGCGCCAGCAGCCAAGATGGTACAGGGTTGGCGGAGACCCAGTACTTC.

In DNA form, the CDR3 reads TGTGCCAGTAGTACGGGACAGGGGTCGGACGAGCAGTACTTC. The encoded protein is CASSTGQGSDEQYF. This rearrangement joins TRBV19 to TRBJ2-7; TRBD1 agrees at 10 bases. Germline loops: CDR1 LNHDA, CDR2 SQIVND (reference sequence). CDR3 size: 14 residues. The trim removed 4 bases at V and 5 bases at J, leaving 5 bases unmatched.

This chain joins TRBV7-8 and TRBJ2-5; 7 bases fit TRBD1. Germline V gene sequence: CDR1 SGHVS, CDR2 FQNEAQ. The CDR3 contains 14 residues. V shed 2 bases, J shed 5 bases, and the junction held 5 bases outside the gene matches. The CDR3 sequence is CASSLRTGGETQYF. CDR3 sequence (DNA): TGTGCCAGCAGCTTAAGGACAGGTGGGGAGACCCAGTACTTC.

The chain uses TRBV7-6 and TRBJ2-3; the D is unclear. Trimming left V 5 bases short and J 2 bases short, with 11 bases between. The CDR3 totals 14 residues. Germline values: CDR1 SGHVS, CDR2 FNYEAQ. CDR3 loop: CASSPSGYTDTQYF. CDR3 DNA sequence: TGTGCCAGCAGCCCCTCCGGGTACACAGATACGCAGTATTTT.

The chain uses TRBV7-9 and TRBJ1-2; D possibly corresponds to TRBD1 (6 bases). This CDR3 is built from 12 residues. Deletions cut 5 bases from V and 5 bases from J, with 9 bases between. The germline V gene encodes CDR1 SEHNR and CDR2 FQNEAQ (reference sequence). The CDR3 coding sequence is TGTGCCAGCAGCAGGGACAATTATGGCTACACCTTC. It encodes CASSRDNYGYTF.

The chain combines TRBV2 with TRBJ2-7, with D perhaps matching TRBD1 (6 bases). Trimming pared 6 bases from V and 5 bases from J, leaving 11 bases between. Germline V gene lookup returns CDR1 SNHLY and CDR2 FYNNEI. The CDR3 has 12 amino acids. In DNA, the CDR3 is TGTGCCAGCAGCCAGACAGGTAACGAGCAGTACTTC. Translated, it gives CASSQTGNEQYF.

The chain couples TRBV27 to TRBJ1-1; 8 nucleotides line up with TRBD1. V dropped 5 bases and J dropped 4; count of bases not matched to a gene: 6. Germline loops: CDR1 MNHEY, CDR2 SMNVEV (reference sequence). The CDR3 runs to 14 residues. The CDR3 nucleotides read TGTGCCAGCAGTCCAGGACAGGGCTTCACTGAAGCTTTCTTT. Its translation: CASSPGQGFTEAFF.

The CDR3 reads CASSRTGGLEGAFF. The CDR3, as DNA: TGTGCCAGCAGCCGGACAGGGGGTCTTGAGGGAGCTTTCTTT. The genes are TRBV7-9 and TRBJ1-1, with 10 bases identical to TRBD1. J lost 10 bases, V lost 5 bases, and 10 bases had no gene match. CDR3 size: 14 residues. Germline CDR1 is SEHNR and CDR2 is FQNEAQ (reference sequence).

The table lists this clone with a few counts. V is TRBV18 and J is TRBJ2-7; D perhaps matches TRBD2 (5 bases). This CDR3 has 13 residues. Trimming cost V 1 base and J 10 bases, with 14 bases left between them. Germline CDR1 KGHSH, CDR2 LQKENI. The CDR3 is CASSPQNGKPQYF. DNA for the CDR3: TGTGCCAGCTCACCACAAAACGGGAAACCCCAGTACTTC.

This chain joins TRBV28 and TRBJ2-7; possible D gene TRBD2, 5 bases. Per the germline V gene, CDR1 is MDHEN and CDR2 is SYDVKM. This CDR3 comprises 14 residues. Trimming took 5 bases from V and 2 from J, leaving 13 bases between them. The CDR3 DNA follows: TGTGCCAGCAGTCGGACGGGGTCCACCTACGAGCAGTACTTC. It specifies CASSRTGSTYEQYF.

The chain links TRBV5-4 to TRBJ2-7; TRBD2 is a possible D gene (5 bases). The CDR3 runs 16 residues. V was clipped by 1 base and J by 5 bases, with 19 bases between them. CDR1 SGHNT and CDR2 YYREEE come from the germline V gene (reference sequence). In DNA form, the CDR3 reads TGTGCCAGCAGCTTGAGAGGTTTTCGGCGGGTCGACGAGCAGTACTTC. Residues: CASSLRGFRRVDEQYF.

The V call is TRBV19, the J call TRBJ2-2; a weak D match, TRBD1 (5 bases). Trimming stripped 1 base from V and 1 base from J, with 7 bases between. Germline V gene data show CDR1 as LNHDA and CDR2 as SQIVND (reference sequence). This CDR3 has 15 amino acids. Here the CDR3 reads CASSIGQGNTGELFF. Written as DNA, the CDR3 is TGTGCCAGTAGTATAGGTCAGGGGAACACCGGGGAGCTGTTTTTT.

V is TRBV21-1 and J is TRBJ2-2; the table's TRBD1 call for D was not verified on the DNA. TRBV21-1 is a documented pseudogene. The CDR3 runs to 24 residues. The CDR3 bases are TGTGCCAGCAGCAAACCCCAGGGGGCGCGGGACCTGAACGGCCGGGGTAAGAACACCGGGGAGCTGTTTTTT. Residues: CASSKPQGARDLNGRGKNTGELFF.

The chain links TRBV5-1 to TRBJ2-1; 11 bases line up with TRBD2. There are 15 residues in the CDR3. The V gene's germline CDR1 is SGHRS and CDR2 YFSETQ. With V trimmed by 4 bases and J by 6 bases, 6 bases remained unmatched. In nucleotides, the CDR3 is TGCGCCAGCAGCCTGACTAGCGGGGTCCGCAATGAGCAGTTCTTC. This encodes CASSLTSGVRNEQFF.

The chain joins TRBV4-2 to TRBJ2-1; the D is unclear. Trimming cost V 3 bases and J 6 bases, with 12 bases left between them. The length of the CDR3 is 14 residues. Germline loops: CDR1 LGHNA, CDR2 YNFKEQ. CDR3 region: CASSHKAPGNEQFF. In nucleotides, the CDR3 is TGTGCCAGCAGCCATAAGGCCCCGGGCAATGAGCAGTTCTTC.

V and J are TRBV5-1 and TRBJ2-5, with TRBD2 matching 8 bases. This CDR3 contains 17 residues. The V gene end was trimmed by 1 base and the J gene end by 7 bases; junction bases not matched to a gene: 15. CDR1 and CDR2 from the germline V gene are SGHRS and YFSETQ. CDR3 sequence reads: CASSLLGGAGAPGTQYF. CDR3 DNA: TGCGCCAGCAGCTTGTTGGGTGGAGCGGGAGCTCCTGGGACCCAGTACTTC.

This chain joins TRBV5-1 and TRBJ2-2; the match to TRBD2 covers 7 bases. The germline V gene has CDR1 SGHRS and CDR2 YFSETQ. V lost 4 bases, J lost 2 bases, and 8 bases stayed unmatched. The CDR3 is made up of 16 amino acids. The CDR3 loop is CASSQAGDVNTGELFF. In DNA form, the CDR3 reads TGCGCCAGCAGCCAGGCGGGGGACGTTAACACCGGGGAGCTGTTTTTT.

Written as DNA, the CDR3 is TGTGCCAGCAGTTACTCACCTGCGGGGAATTCACCCCTCCACTTT. Encoded protein: CASSYSPAGNSPLHF. This chain links TRBV6-5 with TRBJ1-6; D call uncertain. The CDR3 is 15 amino acids. The ends were cut back, 0 bases at V and 7 bases at J, with 10 bases in the middle. Germline CDR1 MNHEY, CDR2 SVGAGI.

Written as DNA, the CDR3 is TGTGCCAGCAGCTTTAGGTCAGGCAGGGCCCACGAGCAGTACTTC. Translation gives CASSFRSGRAHEQYF. This chain uses TRBV5-6 with TRBJ2-5; possible D gene TRBD1, 5 bases. The tail of the sequence fits TRBJ2-7 better, so the J call may be wrong. In germline, CDR1 is SGHDT, CDR2 YYEEEE. The length of the CDR3 is 15 residues.